These 28 T cell receptor beta chains were sequenced from one sample in a study of beta chain features in type 1 diabetes. Investigators reverse transcribed all isolated RNA, so they sequenced expressed TCRB transcripts. The data were produced by immunoSEQ multiplex PCR, yet TCRdb's version contains in-frame clones alone and is incomplete. In the table there are about 180,000 clones, 10% to 15% of which are singletons. Input material: central memory CD4+ T cells from blood. The source is a woman aged 18-29 years in good health.

The chain carries TRBV4-3 and TRBJ1-5; 8 bases map to TRBD1. This CDR3 region has 15 residues. V dropped 0 bases and J dropped 4; count of bases not matched to a gene: 2. Germline V gene lookup returns CDR1 LGHNA and CDR2 YSLEER. CDR3 coding DNA: TGCGCCAGCAGCCAAGAGTACAGGGGGAATCAGCCCCAGCATTTT. It codes for CASSQEYRGNQPQHF.

This clone has just a few counts. V usage is TRBV5-4 and J usage is TRBJ2-3; 13 nucleotides match TRBD2. Unmatched junction bases numbered 2, after V lost 3 bases and J lost 4 bases. CDR3 length equals 15 residues. Germline assignment: CDR1 SGHNT and CDR2 YYREEE (reference sequence). The CDR3 nucleotides read TGTGCCAGCAGCTCCACTAGCGGGAGGGCAGATACGCAGTATTTT. It is translated as CASSSTSGRADTQYF.

This sequence joins TRBV18 and TRBJ2-3, with 14 bases identical to TRBD2. With V trimmed by 4 bases and J by 6 bases, 12 bases remained unmatched. CDR1 is KGHSH, CDR2 LQKENI, per germline. CDR3 length: 18 amino acids. The CDR3, as DNA: TGTGCCAGCTCACTATACTCTGGGACTAGCGGGAGAACGGATACGCAGTATTTT. Translated: CASSLYSGTSGRTDTQYF.

A few counts support this clone. Written as DNA, the CDR3 is TGTGCCAGCAGCTTAAGGTCACAGGGTGAGGGAGATACGCAGTATTTT. This codes for CASSLRSQGEGDTQYF. This chain links TRBV7-8 with TRBJ2-3; weak D call: TRBD1 (6 bases). Trimming took 2 bases from V and 5 from J, leaving 17 bases between them. CDR1 and CDR2 from the germline V gene are SGHVS and FQNEAQ. The CDR3 sequence is 16 residues long.

V gene TRBV18 combines with J gene TRBJ2-1; a weak D match, TRBD1 (6 bases). The CDR3 is made up of 15 amino acids. The germline V and J ends were trimmed by 3 bases and 3 bases, with 12 bases remaining between them. Germline loops: CDR1 KGHSH, CDR2 LQKENI. CDR3 coding DNA: TGTGCCAGCTCACCCGAGGGACACTTCTACAATGAGCAGTTCTTC. Amino acid sequence: CASSPEGHFYNEQFF. Drawing the rest from reference TRBV18 and TRBJ2-1, the complete variable domain is NAGVMQNPRHLVRRRGQEARLRCSPMKGHSHVYWYRQLPEEGLKFMVYLQKENIIDESGMPKERFSAEFPKEGPSILRIQQVVRGDSAAYFCASSPEGHFYNEQFFGPGTRLTVL.

The chain recombines TRBV11-2 with TRBJ2-1, with 15 positions matching TRBD2. Per germline, CDR1 SGHAT and CDR2 FQNNGV. CDR3 length: 16 amino acids. V gave up 1 base and J gave up 10 bases; unmatched junction bases: 5. The CDR3, as DNA: TGTGCCAGCAGCTTAGCCTCAGGACTAGCGGGAGGGGAGCAGTTCTTC. Translated, it gives CASSLASGLAGGEQFF.

The chain is built from TRBV7-3 and TRBJ2-1, with 8 bases that match TRBD2. Losses at the gene ends were 6 bases for V and 1 base for J; bases not matched to a gene: 5. The CDR3 is made up of 15 amino acids. Germline CDR1 is SGHTA and CDR2 is FQGTGA. The CDR3 loop is CASSGAGASYNEQFF. Written as DNA, the CDR3 is TGTGCCAGCAGTGGAGCGGGAGCTTCCTACAATGAGCAGTTCTTC.

This clone has only a few counts. CDR3 loop: CASSGSGQPQHF. The DNA of the CDR3 is TGCGCCAGCAGCGGGTCGGGACAGCCCCAGCATTTT. The genes are TRBV5-1 and TRBJ1-5; D is undetermined. Germline CDR1 and CDR2: SGHRS and YFSETQ. With 4 bases removed from V and 7 bases from J, the gap between germline ends came to 9 bases. This CDR3 has 12 amino acids.

This clone was observed a few times. The chain links TRBV5-1 to TRBJ1-1, with 9 bases lining up with TRBD1. Trimming took 1 base from V and 7 from J; bases not matched to a gene: 5. The germline gives CDR1 SGHRS, CDR2 YFSETQ. The CDR3 sequence is 14 residues long. The CDR3 DNA reads as TGCGCCAGCAGCTTGTTACAGGGGGCGGATGAAGCTTTCTTT. Residues: CASSLLQGADEAFF. The complete variable domain, with remaining parts taken from reference TRBV5-1 and TRBJ1-1, reads KAGVTQTPRYLIKTRGQQVTLSCSPISGHRSVSWYQQTPGQGLQFLFEYFSETQRNKGNFPGRFSGRQFSNSRSEMNVSTLELGDSALYLCASSLLQGADEAFFGQGTRLTVV.

The chain has TRBV6-1 and TRBJ1-2; the D is unclear. The length of the CDR3 is 12 residues. The germline V gene encodes CDR1 MNHNS and CDR2 SASEGT. With 8 bases removed from V and 2 bases from J, the gap between germline ends came to 9 bases. The CDR3 loop reads CASYELNYGYTF. As DNA, the CDR3 is TGTGCCAGCTATGAACTAAACTATGGCTACACCTTC.

The rearrangement uses TRBV14 and TRBJ1-1; D is perhaps TRBD1 (6 bases). Germline V gives CDR1 SGHDN, CDR2 FVKESK. The CDR3 extends over 16 amino acids. The V gene lost 2 bases and the J gene lost 4 bases, with 17 bases spanning the gap. CDR3 loop: CASSQRPDRLGTEAFF. The CDR3 bases are TGTGCCAGCAGCCAACGCCCAGACAGGTTAGGCACTGAAGCTTTCTTT.

The CDR3 here is CASSSLAGGDNEQFF. CDR3 sequence (DNA): TGTGCCAGCAGCTCACTAGCGGGAGGGGATAATGAGCAGTTCTTC. The chain combines TRBV6-5 with TRBJ2-1; 13 nucleotides align to TRBD2. From germline, CDR1 is MNHEY and CDR2 SVGAGI. V shed 6 bases and J 7 bases; nucleotides not matched to a gene: 6. The CDR3 length is 15 residues.

The chain employs TRBV29-1 and TRBJ1-1; no reliable D call. Deletions cut 7 bases from V and 0 bases from J, with 6 bases between. The CDR3 is 11 residues long. In germline, CDR1 is SQVTM, CDR2 ANQGSEA. This CDR3 reads CSGLLNTEAFF. CDR3 DNA sequence: TGCAGCGGGCTGTTGAACACTGAAGCTTTCTTT.

This rearrangement joins TRBV30 to TRBJ1-3; TRBD1 might be the D (5 bases). CDR1 is GTSNPN and CDR2 is SVGIG in the germline V gene (reference sequence). V was cut by 7 bases and J by 0 bases, with 7 bases left in between. The CDR3 is 12 amino acids. CDR3 in amino acids: CAYDSSGNTIYF. The CDR3 DNA sequence: TGTGCCTATGACAGCTCTGGAAACACCATATATTTT.

This chain joins TRBV7-2 and TRBJ2-3; D is possibly TRBD1 (6 bases). The length of the CDR3 is 15 residues. CDR1 SGHTA and CDR2 FQGNSA come from the germline V gene. Trimming took off 1 base at V and 3 bases at J, with 11 bases between the two ends. The CDR3 DNA is TGTGCCAGCAGCTTAGGCTCCCAGGGGACAGATACGCAGTATTTT. Translated, it gives CASSLGSQGTDTQYF.

Regarding this clone: One junction end disagrees with the germline gene, perhaps due to a read error. The chain recombines TRBV10-3 with TRBJ2-1, with 8 positions matching TRBD2. This CDR3 comprises 14 residues. Germline V gene sequence: CDR1 ENHRY, CDR2 SYGVKD. The CDR3 spells CASSYGLAGHEQFF. The DNA of the CDR3 is TGTGCCAGCAGTTACGGGCTAGCGGGCCATGAGCAGTTCTTC.

This clone was recorded many times. The gene calls are TRBV9 and TRBJ1-3; D remains ambiguous. V shed 1 base and J shed 7 bases, with 15 bases lying between them. CDR1 is SGDLS, CDR2 YYNGEE, per germline. This CDR3 comprises 15 residues. In DNA, the CDR3 is TGTGCCAGCAGCGTATACGGCGAACGGAGGAACACCATATATTTT. Residues: CASSVYGERRNTIYF. Full variable domain (missing parts from reference TRBV9 and TRBJ1-3): DSGVTQTPKHLITATGQRVTLRCSPRSGDLSVYWYQQSLDQGLQFLIQYYNGEERAKGNILERFSAQQFPDLHSELNLSSLELGDSALYFCASSVYGERRNTIYFGEGSWLTVV.

The sample holds a few counts of this clone. This rearrangement joins TRBV6-5 to TRBJ1-1; 8 bases map to TRBD1. V shed 6 bases, J shed 5 bases, and the junction held 8 bases outside the gene matches. The CDR3 spans 14 residues. Germline V gene sequence: CDR1 MNHEY, CDR2 SVGAGI. The CDR3: CASRQDRDRTEAFF. The CDR3 nucleotides read TGTGCCAGCAGGCAGGACAGGGACCGTACTGAAGCTTTCTTT.

This rearrangement joins TRBV5-1 to TRBJ2-7; 8 nucleotides match TRBD1. The CDR3 is 16 amino acids. Germline V gene lookup returns CDR1 SGHRS and CDR2 YFSETQ. V shed 3 bases and J 2 bases; nucleotides not matched to a gene: 10. The CDR3: CASSWGLGQGTYEQYF. The CDR3 nucleotides are TGCGCCAGCAGCTGGGGGCTAGGACAGGGCACCTACGAGCAGTACTTC.

This clone was counted between two and nine times. The rearrangement uses TRBV29-1 and TRBJ2-5; TRBD1 aligns across 9 bases. V lost 4 bases, J lost 4 bases, and 4 bases stayed unmatched. Germline V lookup: CDR1 SQVTM, CDR2 ANQGSEA. This CDR3 spans 13 amino acids. The CDR3 DNA is TGCAGCGTTGTACAGGGGGCGACAGAGACCCAGTACTTC. Translated, it gives CSVVQGATETQYF.

The sample holds a few counts of this clone. J is TRBJ2-7 and V is TRBV11-2; 10 nucleotides line up with TRBD1. Looked up from germline, CDR1 is SGHAT and CDR2 is FQNNGV. J gave up 2 bases and V 2 bases, and 6 bases lay outside the gene matches. The CDR3 runs 16 residues. The CDR3 DNA is TGTGCCAGCAGCTTAAGGGGGGGACAGGGGCCCTACGAGCAGTACTTC. Its translation: CASSLRGGQGPYEQYF.

V gene TRBV7-8 combines with J gene TRBJ1-5; weak D call: TRBD1 (6 bases). From germline, CDR1 is SGHVS and CDR2 FQNEAQ. The CDR3 is 14 residues long. V lost 3 bases, J lost 4 bases, and 10 bases lay in between. The CDR3 bases are TGTGCCAGCAGCTTTACAGGGAAAAATCAGCCCCAGCATTTT. It is translated as CASSFTGKNQPQHF.

This clone was detected only a few times. The J gene is TRBJ1-2, the V gene TRBV27; no reliable D call. With 5 bases removed from V and 1 base from J, the gap between germline ends came to 5 bases. This CDR3 contains 12 residues. CDR1 and CDR2 (germline): MNHEY, SMNVEV (reference sequence). CDR3: CASSGDNYGYTF. In DNA, the CDR3 is TGTGCCAGCAGTGGAGATAACTATGGCTACACCTTC.

The chain uses TRBV18 and TRBJ1-5; 7 bases align to TRBD1. The CDR3 consists of 15 residues. From germline, CDR1 is KGHSH and CDR2 LQKENI. The V gene end was trimmed by 4 bases and the J gene end by 4 bases; junction bases not matched to a gene: 7. The CDR3 DNA reads as TGTGCCAGCTCACGGCTGGGACAGCGAAATCAGCCCCAGCATTTT. Protein: CASSRLGQRNQPQHF.

This clone was seen a handful of times. The rearrangement joins TRBV5-1 to TRBJ2-7; 7 bases fit TRBD2. With 2 bases clipped from V and 4 bases from J, the junction kept 9 bases outside the gene matches. CDR3 size: 15 residues. In germline, CDR1 is SGHRS, CDR2 YFSETQ. CDR3 DNA sequence: TGCGCCAGCAGCTTCGAAGGCGGGAGTTTGTACGAGCAGTACTTC. Translated, it gives CASSFEGGSLYEQYF.

There are a few counts of this clone. V and J are TRBV5-1 and TRBJ2-1; no clear D. Germline CDR1 reads SGHRS; CDR2 reads YFSETQ. The CDR3 contains 14 residues. Between the trimmed V and J ends, which lost 0 bases and 7 bases, there was a span of 11 bases. This chain's CDR3 is CASSLDYKSNEQFF. The CDR3 coding sequence is TGCGCCAGCAGCTTGGATTACAAAAGTAATGAGCAGTTCTTC.

This clone was seen repeatedly, ten times or more. The chain has TRBV14 and TRBJ2-1, with D possibly being TRBD1 (6 bases). The CDR3 length is 16 residues. The V end lost 4 bases, the J end lost 7 bases, and 20 bases lay between the germline ends. Germline V gives CDR1 SGHDN, CDR2 FVKESK. CDR3 in amino acids: CASSPLEGTSLNEQFF. As DNA, the CDR3 is TGTGCCAGCAGCCCCCTAGAAGGGACAAGTCTTAATGAGCAGTTCTTC.

This clone occurred a few times. J is TRBJ2-5 and V is TRBV7-9; 7 bases line up with TRBD2. This CDR3 comprises 14 residues. The J segment lost 4 bases and the V segment lost 1 base, leaving 3 bases of the junction unmatched. Germline V gives CDR1 SEHNR, CDR2 FQNEAQ (reference sequence). In nucleotides, the CDR3 is TGTGCCAGCAGCTTAGATTGGGGGGGAGAGACCCAGTACTTC. Its protein is CASSLDWGGETQYF.